The 26 T cell receptor beta chains given below trace back to one sample, sequenced in a study of blood T cell repertoires in COVID-19. Sequencing used immunoSEQ multiplex PCR; TCRdb keeps in-frame clones, though not all of them. The table shows some 180,000 clones, with around four fifths occurring only once. What was sequenced was peripheral blood. The receptors come from a woman aged 80 or over with COVID-19, enrolled during active disease.

On this clone: Other DNA sequences of this sample code for an identical CDR3. This chain joins TRBV2 and TRBJ1-2, with a possible D match to TRBD1 (6 bases). This CDR3 is built from 13 residues. The germline V gene has CDR1 SNHLY and CDR2 FYNNEI. V was trimmed by 5 bases and J by 1 base, leaving 8 bases between them. The CDR3 DNA follows: TGTGCCAGCAGTTTGGACAGTAACTATGGCTACACCTTC. Protein: CASSLDSNYGYTF. The full variable domain, its missing parts supplied by reference TRBV2 and TRBJ1-2, is EPEVTQTPSHQVTQMGQEVILRCVPISNHLYFYWYRQILGQKVEFLVSFYNNEISEKSEIFDDQFSVERPDGSNFTLKIRSTKLEDSAMYFCASSLDSNYGYTFGSGTRLTVV.

The CDR3 loop is CASSATRGPGNTIYF. The CDR3 DNA is TGCGCCAGCAGCGCCACAAGGGGGCCCGGAAACACCATATATTTT. V is TRBV5-1 and J is TRBJ1-3; TRBD1 matches 7 bases. Per germline, CDR1 SGHRS and CDR2 YFSETQ. CDR3 size: 15 residues. V lost 4 bases and J lost 4; bases outside the gene matches: 8.

This clone came up many times. CDR3 amino acids: CASSQTQGARAKLFF. The DNA for the CDR3 is TGTGCCAGCAGCCAAACTCAGGGGGCGCGGGCAAAACTGTTTTTT. The J gene is TRBJ1-4, the V gene TRBV7-9; TRBD1 matches at 8 bases. The CDR3 consists of 15 residues. V gave up 5 bases and J gave up 10 bases; unmatched junction bases: 12. CDR1 and CDR2 (germline): SEHNR, FQNEAQ (reference sequence).

This clone was counted a few times. The chain couples TRBV5-1 to TRBJ1-4; D possibly corresponds to TRBD1 (6 bases). CDR1 is SGHRS, CDR2 YFSETQ, per germline. This CDR3 is built from 15 residues. The germline V and J ends were trimmed by 6 bases and 0 bases, with 12 bases remaining between them. CDR3 DNA: TGCGCCAGCACCCAACAGGGTGCAACTAATGAAAAACTGTTTTTT. This gives the protein CASTQQGATNEKLFF. The full variable domain, in which reference TRBV5-1 and TRBJ1-4 provide the parts outside the CDR3, is KAGVTQTPRYLIKTRGQQVTLSCSPISGHRSVSWYQQTPGQGLQFLFEYFSETQRNKGNFPGRFSGRQFSNSRSEMNVSTLELGDSALYLCASTQQGATNEKLFFGSGTQLSVL.

The chain uses TRBV2 and TRBJ1-4, with TRBD1 matching over 7 bases. The CDR3 runs to 15 residues. V was clipped by 8 bases and J by 4 bases; unmatched bases: 10. Germline V gene sequence: CDR1 SNHLY, CDR2 FYNNEI. The CDR3 bases are TGTGCCAGCCGGGACAGTTCGGGTATTAATGAAAAACTGTTTTTT. It is translated as CASRDSSGINEKLFF.

This chain links TRBV5-1 with TRBJ1-1; 8 nucleotides line up with TRBD1. Trimming at V came to 4 bases and at J to 4 bases, leaving 6 bases not matched to a gene. The CDR3 totals 14 residues. Germline assignment: CDR1 SGHRS and CDR2 YFSETQ. CDR3 loop: CASSAVDRATEAFF. The CDR3 coding sequence is TGCGCCAGCAGCGCCGTGGACAGGGCCACTGAAGCTTTCTTT.

V usage is TRBV6-6 and J usage is TRBJ2-2, with D unclear. CDR1 and CDR2 (germline): MNHNY, SVGAGI (reference sequence). This CDR3 region has 11 residues. Trimming left V 7 bases short and J 5 bases short, with 5 bases between. CDR3 DNA: TGTGCCAGCACCGGGACCGGGGAGCTGTTTTTT. The encoded protein is CASTGTGELFF.

V and J are TRBV4-2 and TRBJ1-3; D is unclear. CDR3 length: 17 amino acids. Germline CDR1 and CDR2: LGHNA and YNFKEQ. V was clipped by 1 base and J by 0 bases, with 13 bases between them. CDR3 DNA sequence: TGTGCCAGCAGCCAAGTGCGAGCCTCAAGCTCTGGAAACACCATATATTTT. Amino acid sequence: CASSQVRASSSGNTIYF.

J is TRBJ2-1 and V is TRBV11-3; TRBD2 aligns across 7 bases. Germline-derived CDR1 and CDR2 are SGHNT and YENEEA. The CDR3 is 14 amino acids. V lost 6 bases, J lost 4 bases, and 6 bases stayed unmatched. CDR3 region: CASSQPGLYNEQFF. CDR3 coding DNA: TGTGCCAGCAGTCAACCGGGACTATACAATGAGCAGTTCTTC. Drawing the rest from reference TRBV11-3 and TRBJ2-1, the complete variable domain is EAGVVQSPRYKIIEKKQPVAFWCNPISGHNTLYWYLQNLGQGPELLIRYENEEAVDDSQLPKDRFSAERLKGVDSTLKIQPAELGDSAVYLCASSQPGLYNEQFFGPGTRLTVL.

The chain links TRBV7-2 to TRBJ1-2; the match to TRBD1 covers 7 bases. V dropped 5 bases and J dropped 2; count of bases not matched to a gene: 5. The CDR3 totals 14 residues. Germline CDR1 and CDR2: SGHTA and FQGNSA. CDR3 residues: CASSHRQGNYGYTF. The CDR3 nucleotides read TGTGCCAGCAGCCACAGACAGGGAAACTATGGCTACACCTTC. Filled out from reference TRBV7-2 and TRBJ1-2, the complete variable domain reads GAGVSQSPSNKVTEKGKDVELRCDPISGHTALYWYRQSLGQGLEFLIYFQGNSAPDKSGLPSDRFSAERTGGSVSTLTIQRTQQEDSAVYLCASSHRQGNYGYTFGSGTRLTVV.

The chain carries TRBV11-2 and TRBJ1-2; perhaps TRBD1 as D (5 bases). Germline V gives CDR1 SGHAT, CDR2 FQNNGV. CDR3 size: 15 residues. Trimming removed 5 bases at V and 0 bases at J, with 13 bases between. Written as DNA, the CDR3 is TGTGCCAGCAGCCCCCAACGGGGGTCTAACTATGGCTACACCTTC. Translation: CASSPQRGSNYGYTF.

The V gene is TRBV5-1, the J gene TRBJ1-4, with a tentative D call TRBD1 (5 bases). Per the germline V gene, CDR1 is SGHRS and CDR2 is YFSETQ. This CDR3 spans 14 amino acids. Trimming stripped 0 bases from V and 7 bases from J, with 10 bases between. In DNA, the CDR3 is TGCGCCAGCAGCTTGGAGCAGGGAGGTGAAAAACTGTTTTTT. Protein sequence: CASSLEQGGEKLFF.

The chain joins TRBV7-9 to TRBJ1-1, with a weak D call TRBD1 (6 bases). The V and J ends lost 10 bases and 6 bases respectively, with 24 bases between them. CDR3 length: 15 residues. The germline gives CDR1 SEHNR, CDR2 FQNEAQ (reference sequence). The CDR3 region is CATVPRGGRRPEAFF. The CDR3 nucleotides are TGTGCCACCGTTCCCCGGGGGGGCCGTAGGCCTGAAGCTTTCTTT.

The CDR3 DNA follows: TGTGCCAGCAGCTTTCAGGGTATGAACACTGAAGCTTTCTTT. Translation: CASSFQGMNTEAFF. The chain uses TRBV5-4 and TRBJ1-1; weak D call: TRBD1 (5 bases). CDR3 size: 14 residues. CDR1 SGHNT and CDR2 YYREEE come from the germline V gene (reference sequence). Trimming pared 2 bases from V and 0 bases from J, leaving 8 bases between. The full variable domain, rest sourced from reference TRBV5-4 and TRBJ1-1, is ETGVTQSPTHLIKTRGQQVTLRCSSQSGHNTVSWYQQALGQGPQFIFQYYREEENGRGNFPPRFSGLQFPNYSSELNVNALELDDSALYLCASSFQGMNTEAFFGQGTRLTVV.

The chain recombines TRBV2 with TRBJ2-6; TRBD2 aligns across 7 bases. V lost 4 bases and J lost 2; bases outside the gene matches: 5. The CDR3 runs to 16 residues. The germline V gene encodes CDR1 SNHLY and CDR2 FYNNEI. CDR3: CASSASRGAGANVLTF. For the CDR3, the DNA is TGTGCCAGCAGTGCCTCCCGGGGGGCTGGGGCCAACGTCCTGACTTTC.

This sequence joins TRBV18 and TRBJ2-2; 8 bases line up with TRBD2. CDR1 is KGHSH and CDR2 is LQKENI in the germline V gene. The ends lost 3 bases at V and 7 bases at J; junction bases unmatched: 7. This CDR3 has 15 residues. The CDR3 region has the DNA TGTGCCAGCTCACCCAGCGGGAGATCGGGCGGGGAGCTGTTTTTT. The encoded protein is CASSPSGRSGGELFF.

V is TRBV4-2 and J is TRBJ1-5; D is unclear. The ends were cut back, 1 base at V and 8 bases at J, with 12 bases in the middle. Germline CDR1 and CDR2: LGHNA and YNFKEQ. The CDR3 sequence is 14 residues long. CDR3 nucleotide sequence: TGTGCCAGCAGCCAAGTGGCGGATGCGGAGCCCCAGCATTTT. Translation gives CASSQVADAEPQHF.

V gene TRBV14 combines with J gene TRBJ2-6, with 10 bases that match TRBD1. CDR1 is SGHDN, CDR2 FVKESK, per germline. V lost 5 bases and J lost 0; bases outside the gene matches: 1. The CDR3 is 16 residues long. CDR3 region: CASSWTGGSGANVLTF. The CDR3 region has the DNA TGTGCCAGCAGCTGGACAGGGGGCTCTGGGGCCAACGTCCTGACTTTC. Supplemented by reference TRBV14 and TRBJ2-6, the full variable domain reads EAGVTQFPSHSVIEKGQTVTLRCDPISGHDNLYWYRRVMGKEIKFLLHFVKESKQDESGMPNNRFLAERTGGTYSTLKVQPAELEDSGVYFCASSWTGGSGANVLTFGAGSRLTVL.

This clone appeared a few times. V gene TRBV27 combines with J gene TRBJ2-7; D ambiguous. V was trimmed by 5 bases and J by 0 bases, leaving 11 bases between them. Per germline, CDR1 MNHEY and CDR2 SMNVEV (reference sequence). This CDR3 region has 14 residues. The DNA of the CDR3 is TGTGCCAGCAGTAGACTGGTGAACTCCTACGAGCAGTACTTC. Translating gives CASSRLVNSYEQYF.

This clone has only one observation. Here the CDR3 DNA reads TGTGCCAGCAGTTCAAGACAGGGGGGGTCGTCCGAGCAGTACTTC. It translates to CASSSRQGGSSEQYF. V and J are TRBV6-5 and TRBJ2-7; TRBD1 matches at 9 bases. This CDR3 has 15 residues. CDR1 MNHEY and CDR2 SVGAGI come from the germline V gene. V lost 4 bases and J lost 6; bases outside the gene matches: 10.

The chain is built from TRBV9 and TRBJ1-3, with D unclear. CDR1 and CDR2 from the germline V gene are SGDLS and YYNGEE. V lost 4 bases and J 2 bases, leaving 10 bases between the germline ends. The CDR3 has 14 amino acids. CDR3 region: CASSPLGAGNTIYF. The CDR3 coding sequence is TGTGCCAGCAGCCCCCTCGGGGCTGGAAACACCATATATTTT.

J is TRBJ2-1 and V is TRBV4-2; D not certain. CDR1 is LGHNA and CDR2 is YNFKEQ in the germline V gene. V shed 1 base and J shed 8 bases, with 3 bases lying between them. The CDR3 contains 11 residues. The CDR3 loop is CASSQGDEQFF. CDR3 sequence (DNA): TGTGCCAGCAGCCAAGGCGATGAGCAGTTCTTC.

The gene calls are TRBV5-1 and TRBJ1-3; D is undetermined. Trimming pared 1 base from V and 0 bases from J, leaving 8 bases between. The CDR3 spans 15 residues. CDR1 is SGHRS, CDR2 YFSETQ, per germline. The CDR3 spells CASSLNDNSGNTIYF. CDR3 bases: TGCGCCAGCAGCTTGAACGACAACTCTGGAAACACCATATATTTT. The full variable domain, in which reference TRBV5-1 and TRBJ1-3 provide the parts outside the CDR3, is KAGVTQTPRYLIKTRGQQVTLSCSPISGHRSVSWYQQTPGQGLQFLFEYFSETQRNKGNFPGRFSGRQFSNSRSEMNVSTLELGDSALYLCASSLNDNSGNTIYFGEGSWLTVV.

The CDR3 sequence: CASSPAGGGGAYEQYF. The CDR3 coding sequence is TGTGCCAGCAGCCCCGCGGGGGGGGGAGGGGCCTACGAGCAGTACTTC. This chain joins TRBV5-4 and TRBJ2-7; 9 positions match TRBD2. The CDR3 covers 16 residues. Germline-derived CDR1 and CDR2 are SGHNT and YYREEE (reference sequence). The J segment lost 2 bases and the V segment lost 4 bases, leaving 10 bases of the junction unmatched.

This clone was recorded only once. The chain combines TRBV4-2 with TRBJ2-7, with TRBD2 matching over 7 bases. Germline lookup yields CDR1 LGHNA and CDR2 YNFKEQ. V trimming: 1 base; J trimming: 7 bases; junction bases outside the gene matches: 7. CDR3 length: 14 amino acids. CDR3 nucleotide sequence: TGTGCCAGCAGCCAAGGACTAGCTGGTGAGGAGCAGTACTTC. Residues: CASSQGLAGEEQYF.

The chain links TRBV20-1 to TRBJ1-2; no definite D call. The germline gives CDR1 DFQATT, CDR2 SNEGSKA (reference sequence). This CDR3 comprises 11 residues. Deletions cut 6 bases from V and 0 bases from J, with 5 bases between. The CDR3 DNA reads TGCAGTGCCGTAGCTAACTATGGCTACACCTTC. It translates to CSAVANYGYTF.